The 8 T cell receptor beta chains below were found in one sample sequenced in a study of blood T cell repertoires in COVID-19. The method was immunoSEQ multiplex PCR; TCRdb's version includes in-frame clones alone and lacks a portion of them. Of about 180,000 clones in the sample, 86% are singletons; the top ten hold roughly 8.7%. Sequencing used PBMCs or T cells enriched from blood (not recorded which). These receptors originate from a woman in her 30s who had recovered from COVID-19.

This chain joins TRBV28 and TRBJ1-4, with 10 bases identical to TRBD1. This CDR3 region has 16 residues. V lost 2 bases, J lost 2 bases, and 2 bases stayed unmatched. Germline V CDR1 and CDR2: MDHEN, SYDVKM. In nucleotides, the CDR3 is TGTGCCAGCAGTTTAGACAGGGGGCTTACTAATGAAAAACTGTTTTTT. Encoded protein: CASSLDRGLTNEKLFF.

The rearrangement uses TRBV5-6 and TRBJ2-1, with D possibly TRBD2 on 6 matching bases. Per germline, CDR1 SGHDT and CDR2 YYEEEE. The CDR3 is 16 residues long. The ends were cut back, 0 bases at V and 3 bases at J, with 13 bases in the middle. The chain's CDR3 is CASSLDGGEVYNEQFF. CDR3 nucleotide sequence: TGTGCCAGCAGCTTGGATGGCGGGGAAGTCTACAATGAGCAGTTCTTC.

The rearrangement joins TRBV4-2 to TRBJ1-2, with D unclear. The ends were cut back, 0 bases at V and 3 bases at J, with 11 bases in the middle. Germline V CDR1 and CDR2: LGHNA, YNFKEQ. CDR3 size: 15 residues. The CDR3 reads CASSQDAGGDYGYTF. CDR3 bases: TGTGCCAGCAGCCAAGATGCGGGTGGGGACTATGGCTACACCTTC.

The CDR3 reads CASSRVTANSYNEQFF. Here the CDR3 DNA reads TGCGCCAGCAGCCGAGTGACAGCCAACTCCTACAATGAGCAGTTCTTC. The rearrangement joins TRBV4-1 to TRBJ2-1, with D tentatively TRBD1 (5 bases). Trimming cost V 4 bases and J 0 bases, with 13 bases left between them. Germline values: CDR1 MGHRA, CDR2 YSYEKL. The CDR3 length is 16 residues.

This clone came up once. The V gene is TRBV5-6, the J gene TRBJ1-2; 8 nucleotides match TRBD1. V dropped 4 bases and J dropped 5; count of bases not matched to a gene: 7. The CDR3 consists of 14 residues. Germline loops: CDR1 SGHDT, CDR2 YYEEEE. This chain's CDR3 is CASSPGTGLYGYTF. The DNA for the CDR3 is TGTGCCAGCAGCCCCGGGACAGGTTTATATGGCTACACCTTC.

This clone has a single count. DNA for the CDR3: TGTGCCAGCAGTGAGGAGGGAAGGTCCTACGAGCAGTACTTC. Amino acids: CASSEEGRSYEQYF. V gene TRBV6-6 combines with J gene TRBJ2-7, with a tentative D call TRBD2 (6 bases). The germline V gene has CDR1 MNHNY and CDR2 SVGAGI (reference sequence). This CDR3 is 14 amino acids long. Trimming shortened V by 5 bases and J by 1 base, and 12 bases separated the two germline ends.

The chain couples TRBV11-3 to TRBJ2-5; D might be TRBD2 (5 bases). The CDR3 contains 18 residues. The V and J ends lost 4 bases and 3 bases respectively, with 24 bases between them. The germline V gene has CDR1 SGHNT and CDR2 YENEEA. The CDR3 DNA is TGTGCCAGCAGCTACGGGGTTCGATCTCCCCATGGCGAAGAGACCCAGTACTTC. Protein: CASSYGVRSPHGEETQYF.

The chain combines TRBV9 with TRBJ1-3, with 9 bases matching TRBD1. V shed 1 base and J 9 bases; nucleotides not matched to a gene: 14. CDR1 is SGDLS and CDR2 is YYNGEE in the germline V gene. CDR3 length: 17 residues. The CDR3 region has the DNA TGTGCCAGCAGCGTAAACCTGGGACAGGGAACGGGAGGCACCATATATTTT. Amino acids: CASSVNLGQGTGGTIYF.